The 32 T cell receptor beta chains presented below share a single source sample, sequenced in a study of response to subunit inactivated influenza vaccine. TCRdb reanalysed the RT-PCR reads using MiXCR and keeps one entry per CDR3 protein. In the table there are approximately 520,000 distinct CDR3 sequences, about 25% of which are singletons. Source: CD4+ T cells sorted from PBMCs, taken 4 to 6 days after vaccination. The source of these receptors is a man between 50 and 59 years old who received an inactivated influenza vaccine.

V usage is TRBV5-1 and J usage is TRBJ2-7, with D possibly being TRBD2 (5 bases). The CDR3 loop spans 14 amino acids. The germline V gene encodes CDR1 SGHRS and CDR2 YFSETQ. The V gene lost 0 bases and the J gene lost 5 bases, with 12 bases spanning the gap. In DNA form, the CDR3 reads TGCGCCAGCAGCTTGGGGTTTCGGGGTGACGAGCAGTACTTC. This codes for CASSLGFRGDEQYF.

V gene TRBV28 combines with J gene TRBJ2-7; D unclear. Germline loops: CDR1 MDHEN, CDR2 SYDVKM. The CDR3 length is 15 residues. The V end was cut by 7 bases, the J end by 2 bases, with 18 bases between. The CDR3 DNA sequence: TGTGCCAGCACCCCAAATGGTGCAGGACCCTACGAGCAGTACTTC. It yields the protein CASTPNGAGPYEQYF.

This clonotype came up a few times. The V call is TRBV18, the J call TRBJ2-3, with TRBD1 matching 10 bases. After removal of 3 bases from V and 6 bases from J, the junction contained 9 bases not matched to a gene. Germline V lookup: CDR1 KGHSH, CDR2 LQKENI. This CDR3 spans 16 amino acids. The CDR3 DNA is TGTGCCAGCTCACCGTCTCCCGGGACAGGGGCCGATACGCAGTATTTT. Translation gives CASSPSPGTGADTQYF.

The chain has TRBV5-1 and TRBJ2-7; 9 positions agree with TRBD2. This CDR3 has 14 amino acids. Germline trimming cut 0 bases from V and 6 bases from J; bases unmatched to any gene: 4. The germline V gene encodes CDR1 SGHRS and CDR2 YFSETQ. CDR3 nucleotides: TGCGCCAGCAGCTTGGGCGGGGGGGGGTCCGAGCAGTACTTC. This sequence encodes CASSLGGGGSEQYF.

V gene TRBV10-3 combines with J gene TRBJ2-1; 10 bases fit TRBD2. From germline, CDR1 is ENHRY and CDR2 SYGVKD. The trim removed 0 bases at V and 4 bases at J, leaving 9 bases unmatched. This CDR3 is built from 18 residues. The CDR3 sequence is CAISESRGASGSYNEQFF. The DNA for the CDR3 is TGTGCCATCAGTGAGTCGCGGGGGGCTAGCGGGAGTTACAATGAGCAGTTCTTC.

The chain combines TRBV20-1 with TRBJ2-7, with 10 bases fitting TRBD2. This CDR3 region has 15 residues. The germline V gene has CDR1 DFQATT and CDR2 SNEGSKA (reference sequence). V shed 5 bases, J shed 2 bases, and the junction held 9 bases outside the gene matches. CDR3 in amino acids: CSASLIAGGPYEQYF. CDR3 nucleotide sequence: TGCAGTGCTTCACTGATAGCGGGAGGCCCCTACGAGCAGTACTTC.

The gene calls are TRBV11-2 and TRBJ2-7, with D perhaps TRBD1 or TRBD2 (6 bases each). The germline V gene has CDR1 SGHAT and CDR2 FQNNGV. V was clipped by 6 bases and J by 6 bases, with 21 bases between them. The CDR3 covers 15 residues. Here the CDR3 reads CASRTSRGPPGEQYF. The CDR3 DNA sequence: TGTGCCAGCAGAACCTCACGGGGGCCCCCGGGCGAGCAGTACTTC.

This sequence joins TRBV27 and TRBJ2-7; D is unresolved. CDR1 is MNHEY, CDR2 SMNVEV, per germline (reference sequence). The V end lost 2 bases, the J end lost 3 bases, and 14 bases lay between the germline ends. The CDR3 runs to 15 residues. CDR3 sequence: CASSLSQPSFYEQYF. The CDR3 nucleotides read TGTGCCAGCAGTTTAAGTCAGCCGTCTTTCTACGAGCAGTACTTC.

The chain carries TRBV5-1 and TRBJ2-3, with D perhaps matching TRBD1 or TRBD2 (5 bases each). The V gene lost 0 bases and the J gene lost 6 bases, with 17 bases spanning the gap. This CDR3 is built from 16 residues. CDR1 SGHRS and CDR2 YFSETQ come from the germline V gene. The chain's CDR3 is CASSLASFGDGDTQYF. CDR3 DNA sequence: TGCGCCAGCAGCTTGGCCTCCTTTGGGGACGGGGATACGCAGTATTTT.

This clonotype was counted a few times. The V and J genes are TRBV20-1 and TRBJ2-1, with D perhaps TRBD2 (6 bases). The CDR3 extends over 16 amino acids. V lost 1 base, J lost 6 bases, and 19 bases lay in between. In germline, CDR1 is DFQATT, CDR2 SNEGSKA (reference sequence). In DNA, the CDR3 is TGCAGTGCTAGAGGTTCGGGAGCCCTCCTAAGCAATGAGCAGTTCTTC. Protein sequence: CSARGSGALLSNEQFF.

This clonotype has more than one count but fewer than ten. The chain couples TRBV6-1 to TRBJ1-5; D not certain. The CDR3 extends over 14 amino acids. Germline values: CDR1 MNHNS, CDR2 SASEGT. The ends were cut back, 4 bases at V and 2 bases at J, with 9 bases in the middle. CDR3 sequence (DNA): TGTGCCAGCAGTGCTAGCCAGGGCAATCAGCCCCAGCATTTT. This sequence encodes CASSASQGNQPQHF.

The chain carries TRBV28 and TRBJ2-7; D might be TRBD1 (5 bases). This CDR3 comprises 16 residues. CDR1 is MDHEN, CDR2 SYDVKM, per germline. The V and J ends lost 4 bases and 2 bases respectively, with 18 bases between them. In DNA, the CDR3 is TGTGCCAGCAGTTCTCTACCCCTTTCGACAGCCTACGAGCAGTACTTC. This codes for CASSSLPLSTAYEQYF.

This clonotype has just a few counts. The V gene is TRBV5-1, the J gene TRBJ2-1; D tentatively fits TRBD1 or TRBD2 (6 bases each). The V end was cut by 0 bases, the J end by 9 bases, with 19 bases between. Germline values: CDR1 SGHRS, CDR2 YFSETQ. The CDR3 length is 16 residues. CDR3 DNA sequence: TGCGCCAGCAGCTTGGAGGGGCCTACTAGCAGGGGTGAGCAGTTCTTC. Translating it yields CASSLEGPTSRGEQFF.

The sample holds many counts of this clonotype. This chain connects TRBV5-1 to TRBJ1-2; D is unclear. This CDR3 region has 12 residues. Between the trimmed V and J ends, which lost 1 base and 6 bases, there was a span of 7 bases. Germline V gene sequence: CDR1 SGHRS, CDR2 YFSETQ. CDR3 in amino acids: CASSLYGNGYTF. CDR3 sequence (DNA): TGCGCCAGCAGCTTGTACGGGAATGGCTACACCTTC. Looking up the rest from reference TRBV5-1 and TRBJ1-2 gives the full variable domain: KAGVTQTPRYLIKTRGQQVTLSCSPISGHRSVSWYQQTPGQGLQFLFEYFSETQRNKGNFPGRFSGRQFSNSRSEMNVSTLELGDSALYLCASSLYGNGYTFGSGTRLTVV.

The chain uses TRBV6-2 or TRBV6-3 and TRBJ2-5, with D perhaps TRBD1 (7 bases). Germline CDR1 MNHEY, CDR2 SVGEGT. The CDR3 extends over 15 amino acids. V was pared by 1 base and J by 2 bases, with 11 bases between. The CDR3 region has the DNA TGTGCCAGCAGTTACTTCCAGGGGGGTCAAGAGACCCAGTACTTC. Translated: CASSYFQGGQETQYF.

This clonotype was detected only a few times. The chain is built from TRBV20-1 and TRBJ2-7, with 13 bases identical to TRBD2. V lost 5 bases to trimming and J lost 4 bases; unmatched junction nucleotides: 11. Germline V lookup: CDR1 DFQATT, CDR2 SNEGSKA (reference sequence). This CDR3 comprises 16 residues. The CDR3 DNA reads TGCAGTGCTGAGCCACTAGCGGGAGGGCCGGGTTACGAGCAGTACTTC. Protein product: CSAEPLAGGPGYEQYF.

The J gene is TRBJ2-7, the V gene TRBV4-2; D is unclear. The CDR3 extends over 13 amino acids. Per the germline V gene, CDR1 is LGHNA and CDR2 is YNFKEQ. Trimming took off 0 bases at V and 7 bases at J, with 10 bases between the two ends. The CDR3 nucleotides are TGTGCCAGCAGCCAAGATAGTCACTCGGAGCAGTACTTC. Translating gives CASSQDSHSEQYF.

The CDR3 bases are TGTGCCAGCTCACCAGGACAGGGACTGGCGATTGGCTATGGCTACACCTTC. This translates into CASSPGQGLAIGYGYTF. The genes are TRBV18 and TRBJ1-2, with 8 bases matching TRBD1. Germline-derived CDR1 and CDR2 are KGHSH and LQKENI. The CDR3 is 17 residues long. J gave up 4 bases and V 2 bases, and 12 bases lay outside the gene matches.

This clonotype showed up just a few times. The CDR3 bases are TGTGCCAGCAGTATAGGACTAGAGGAAGAGACCCAGTACTTC. Protein: CASSIGLEEETQYF. The chain couples TRBV12-3 or TRBV12-4 to TRBJ2-5, with 7 bases lining up with TRBD2. CDR3 length: 14 residues. J lost 3 bases, V lost 5 bases, and 6 bases had no gene match.

V and J are TRBV30 and TRBJ2-5, with D perhaps TRBD2 (7 bases). The CDR3 has 11 amino acids. Germline V gene data show CDR1 as GTSNPN and CDR2 as SVGIG (reference sequence). V was cut by 8 bases and J by 6 bases, with 13 bases left in between. DNA of the CDR3: TGTGCCGCGGCGGGGGCGAAGACCCAGTACTTC. Amino acids: CAAAGAKTQYF.

This clonotype was seen only a few times. The rearrangement links TRBV7-3 to TRBJ2-1, with 8 bases aligning to TRBD2. The CDR3 extends over 16 amino acids. V shed 2 bases, J shed 5 bases, and the junction held 8 bases outside the gene matches. The V gene's germline CDR1 is SGHTA and CDR2 FQGTGA. Written as DNA, the CDR3 is TGTGCCAGCAGCTTAGGGACTAGAAGACTACACAATGAGCAGTTCTTC. Protein sequence: CASSLGTRRLHNEQFF.

The V call is TRBV10-3, the J call TRBJ1-1; D might be TRBD1 (6 bases). The CDR3 runs to 15 residues. V lost 10 bases, J lost 1 base, and 19 bases lay in between. CDR1 and CDR2 from the germline V gene are ENHRY and SYGVKD. The CDR3 sequence is CATSLGQSGNTEAFF. DNA for the CDR3: TGTGCCACCTCGCTCGGACAGAGCGGGAACACTGAAGCTTTCTTT.

The chain recombines TRBV7-9 with TRBJ1-5; TRBD1 matches 9 bases. CDR3 length equals 16 residues. Germline V CDR1 and CDR2: SEHNR, FQNEAQ (reference sequence). The V gene end was trimmed by 5 bases and the J gene end by 6 bases; junction bases not matched to a gene: 11. CDR3: CASSPPGQGSGQPQHF. The DNA of the CDR3 is TGTGCCAGCAGCCCACCGGGACAGGGATCGGGTCAGCCCCAGCATTTT.

This clonotype has just a few counts. J is TRBJ2-2 and V is TRBV10-2; 9 bases fit TRBD1. V dropped 4 bases and J dropped 5; count of bases not matched to a gene: 5. Germline-derived CDR1 and CDR2 are WSHSY and SAAADI. The CDR3 is 15 amino acids. The CDR3 nucleotides are TGCGCCAGCAGTGTAACAGGGGGCAGTACCGGGGAGCTGTTTTTT. This sequence encodes CASSVTGGSTGELFF.

This clonotype was seen only a few times. The rearrangement joins TRBV7-3 to TRBJ2-7, with D possibly being TRBD1 (5 bases). V lost 5 bases and J lost 4, with 15 bases in between. This CDR3 is built from 14 residues. The V gene's germline CDR1 is SGHTA and CDR2 FQGTGA. The CDR3 sequence: CASSPASTVYEQYF. The CDR3 nucleotides are TGTGCCAGCAGCCCTGCTTCGACAGTTTACGAGCAGTACTTC.

This clonotype was counted a single time. The chain has TRBV12-3 or TRBV12-4 and TRBJ1-1; D is perhaps TRBD1 (5 bases). Trimming took off 6 bases at V and 1 base at J, with 18 bases between the two ends. The CDR3 runs 16 residues. The CDR3 nucleotides read TGTGCCAGCAGGATATGGGCCACAGGTGGGAACACTGAAGCTTTCTTT. It codes for CASRIWATGGNTEAFF.

This clonotype was counted a few times. The chain uses TRBV5-1 and TRBJ2-1; weak D call: TRBD1 (6 bases). Germline-derived CDR1 and CDR2 are SGHRS and YFSETQ. CDR3 length: 17 amino acids. Trimming stripped 6 bases from V and 3 bases from J, with 22 bases between. The CDR3, as DNA: TGCGCCAGCACCTACTCGTCGGGGACAACCCTCTACAATGAGCAGTTCTTC. It is translated as CASTYSSGTTLYNEQFF. The full variable domain, in which reference TRBV5-1 and TRBJ2-1 provide the parts outside the CDR3, is KAGVTQTPRYLIKTRGQQVTLSCSPISGHRSVSWYQQTPGQGLQFLFEYFSETQRNKGNFPGRFSGRQFSNSRSEMNVSTLELGDSALYLCASTYSSGTTLYNEQFFGPGTRLTVL.

This clonotype was detected a few times. V gene TRBV11-2 combines with J gene TRBJ2-7; tentatively, D is TRBD2 (6 bases). The V gene lost 3 bases and the J gene lost 1 base, with 25 bases spanning the gap. The CDR3 covers 19 residues. CDR1 and CDR2 (germline): SGHAT, FQNNGV. Here the CDR3 DNA reads TGTGCCAGCAGCTTGTTTCTCGACCCAGGACTATTGGATTCCTACGAGCAGTACTTC. This sequence encodes CASSLFLDPGLLDSYEQYF.

J is TRBJ1-1 and V is TRBV2; no firm D call. Trimming shortened V by 6 bases and J by 4 bases, and 15 bases separated the two germline ends. CDR3 length: 14 residues. CDR1 and CDR2 (germline): SNHLY, FYNNEI. The CDR3 DNA reads TGTGCCAGCAGCCCCGCATTCGTGGGCACTGAAGCTTTCTTT. Amino acid sequence: CASSPAFVGTEAFF.

The chain uses TRBV7-6 and TRBJ2-7; D possibly corresponds to TRBD1 (7 bases). The CDR3 has 14 amino acids. The germline V gene encodes CDR1 SGHVS and CDR2 FNYEAQ. V lost 5 bases to trimming and J lost 3 bases, with 14 bases between them. CDR3: CASSPRRDSYEQYF. The CDR3 coding sequence is TGTGCCAGCAGCCCCCGGCGGGACAGCTACGAGCAGTACTTC.

This clonotype occurred a few times. CDR3 sequence (DNA): TGTGCCAGCAGCTTACCCCGAACAGGGAACACCGGGGAGCTGTTTTTT. Amino acid sequence: CASSLPRTGNTGELFF. This chain links TRBV7-2 with TRBJ2-2; D possibly corresponds to TRBD1 (5 bases). Between the trimmed V and J ends, which lost 2 bases and 1 base, there was a span of 11 bases. Germline V CDR1 and CDR2: SGHTA, FQGNSA. This CDR3 contains 16 residues.

This clonotype was observed once. As DNA, the CDR3 is TGTGCCAGCAGCCAAGAACAACTAGCGGGGGCCGCCCCCTACGAGCAGTACTTC. This sequence encodes CASSQEQLAGAAPYEQYF. The V gene is TRBV3-1, the J gene TRBJ2-7; TRBD2 aligns across 11 bases. CDR1 and CDR2 (germline): LGHDT, YNNKEL (reference sequence). The junction had 9 bases not matched to a gene; V was cut back by 0 bases and J by 2 bases. The CDR3 covers 18 residues.